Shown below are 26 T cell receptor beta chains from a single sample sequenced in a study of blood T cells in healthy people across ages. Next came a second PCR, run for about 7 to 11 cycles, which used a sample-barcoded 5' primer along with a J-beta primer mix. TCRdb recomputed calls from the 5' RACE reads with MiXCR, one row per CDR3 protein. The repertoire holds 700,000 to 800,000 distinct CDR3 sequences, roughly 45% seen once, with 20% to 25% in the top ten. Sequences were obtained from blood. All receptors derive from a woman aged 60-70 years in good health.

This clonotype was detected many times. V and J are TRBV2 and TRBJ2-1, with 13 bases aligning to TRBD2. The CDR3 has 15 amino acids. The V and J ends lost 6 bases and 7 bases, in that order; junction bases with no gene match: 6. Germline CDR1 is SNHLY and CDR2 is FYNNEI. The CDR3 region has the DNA TGTGCCAGCAGACTAGCGGGAGGGCCGGAAAATGAGCAGTTCTTC. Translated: CASRLAGGPENEQFF.

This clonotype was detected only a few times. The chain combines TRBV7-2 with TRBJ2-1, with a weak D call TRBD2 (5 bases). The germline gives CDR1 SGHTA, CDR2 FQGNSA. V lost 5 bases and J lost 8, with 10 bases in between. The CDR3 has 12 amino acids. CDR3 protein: CASSQDLYEQFF. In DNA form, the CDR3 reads TGTGCCAGCAGCCAGGACTTGTATGAGCAGTTCTTC.

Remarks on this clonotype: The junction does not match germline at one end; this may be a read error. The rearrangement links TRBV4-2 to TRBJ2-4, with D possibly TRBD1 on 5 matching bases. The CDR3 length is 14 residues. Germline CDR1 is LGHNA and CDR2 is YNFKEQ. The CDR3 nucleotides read TGTGCCGGCAGCCAAGTGGACACAATAAACATTCAGTACTTC. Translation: CAGSQVDTINIQYF.

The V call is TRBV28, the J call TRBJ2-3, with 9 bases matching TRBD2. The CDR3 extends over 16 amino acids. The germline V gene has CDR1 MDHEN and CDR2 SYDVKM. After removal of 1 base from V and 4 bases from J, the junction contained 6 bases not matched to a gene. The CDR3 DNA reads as TGTGCCAGCAGTTTATCGGGGACTAGCCTTGCAGATACGCAGTATTTT. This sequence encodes CASSLSGTSLADTQYF.

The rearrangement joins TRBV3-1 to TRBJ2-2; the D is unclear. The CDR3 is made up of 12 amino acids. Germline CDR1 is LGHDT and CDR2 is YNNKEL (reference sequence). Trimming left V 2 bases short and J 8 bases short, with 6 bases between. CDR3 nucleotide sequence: TGTGCCAGCAGCCAAACGGATGGGGAGCTGTTTTTT. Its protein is CASSQTDGELFF.

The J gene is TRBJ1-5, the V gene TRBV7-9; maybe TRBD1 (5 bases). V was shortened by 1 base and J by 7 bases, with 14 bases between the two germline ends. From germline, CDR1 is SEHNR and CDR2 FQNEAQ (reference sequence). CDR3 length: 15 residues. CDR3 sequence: CASSLGHERGQPQHF. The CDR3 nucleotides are TGTGCCAGCAGCTTAGGGCACGAGCGGGGCCAGCCCCAGCATTTT. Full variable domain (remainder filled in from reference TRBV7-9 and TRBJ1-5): DTGVSQNPRHKITKRGQNVTFRCDPISEHNRLYWYRQTLGQGPEFLTYFQNEAQLEKSRLLSDRFSAERPKGSFSTLEIQRTEQGDSAMYLCASSLGHERGQPQHFGDGTRLSIL.

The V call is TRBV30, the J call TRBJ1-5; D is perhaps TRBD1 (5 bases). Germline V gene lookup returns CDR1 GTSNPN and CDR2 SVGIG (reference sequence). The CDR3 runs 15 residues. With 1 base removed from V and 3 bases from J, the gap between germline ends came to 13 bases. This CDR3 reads CAWSGKGLFNQPQHF. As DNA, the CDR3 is TGTGCCTGGAGTGGGAAGGGGCTCTTCAATCAGCCCCAGCATTTT.

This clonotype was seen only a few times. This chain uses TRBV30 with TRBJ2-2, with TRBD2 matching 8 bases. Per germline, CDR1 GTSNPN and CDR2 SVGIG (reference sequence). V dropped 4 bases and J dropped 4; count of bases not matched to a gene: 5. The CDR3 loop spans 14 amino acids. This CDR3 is CAWISGGLTGELFF. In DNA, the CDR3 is TGTGCCTGGATCAGCGGGGGCCTCACCGGGGAGCTGTTTTTT.

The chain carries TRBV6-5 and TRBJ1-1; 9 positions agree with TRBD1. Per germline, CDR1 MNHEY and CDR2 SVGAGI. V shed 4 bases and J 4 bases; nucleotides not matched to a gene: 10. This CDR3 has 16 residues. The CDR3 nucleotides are TGTGCCAGCAGTTTACTACAGGGGGCTGGTTCCACTGAAGCTTTCTTT. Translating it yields CASSLLQGAGSTEAFF.

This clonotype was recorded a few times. CDR3 DNA sequence: TGTGCCACCAGCAAGGGACAGCCCCAAGAGACCCAGTACTTC. This sequence encodes CATSKGQPQETQYF. This chain links TRBV15 with TRBJ2-5, with 7 bases aligning to TRBD1. Trimming at V came to 4 bases and at J to 1 base, leaving 3 bases not matched to a gene. The germline CDR1 and CDR2 sequences are LNHNV and YYDKDF (reference sequence). The CDR3 sequence is 14 residues long.

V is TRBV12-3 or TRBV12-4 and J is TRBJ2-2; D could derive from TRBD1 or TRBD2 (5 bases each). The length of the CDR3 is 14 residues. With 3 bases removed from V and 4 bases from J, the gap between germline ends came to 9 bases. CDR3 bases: TGTGCCAGCAGTTTTGAGGGGTTCACCGGGGAGCTGTTTTTT. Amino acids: CASSFEGFTGELFF.

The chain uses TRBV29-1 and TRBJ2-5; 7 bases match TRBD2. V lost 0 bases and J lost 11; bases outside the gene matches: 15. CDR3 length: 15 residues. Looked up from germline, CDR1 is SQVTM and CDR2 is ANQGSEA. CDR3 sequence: CSVEDLGAGAGEQYF. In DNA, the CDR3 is TGCAGCGTTGAAGATCTTGGGGCGGGCGCGGGGGAGCAGTACTTC.

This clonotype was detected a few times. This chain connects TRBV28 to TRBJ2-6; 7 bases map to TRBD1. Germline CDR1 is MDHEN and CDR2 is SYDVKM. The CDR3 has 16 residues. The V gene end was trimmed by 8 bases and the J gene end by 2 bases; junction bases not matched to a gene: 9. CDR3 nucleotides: TGTGCCAGCCACCGGGACAGTACGACTGGGGCCAACGTCCTGACTTTC. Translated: CASHRDSTTGANVLTF.

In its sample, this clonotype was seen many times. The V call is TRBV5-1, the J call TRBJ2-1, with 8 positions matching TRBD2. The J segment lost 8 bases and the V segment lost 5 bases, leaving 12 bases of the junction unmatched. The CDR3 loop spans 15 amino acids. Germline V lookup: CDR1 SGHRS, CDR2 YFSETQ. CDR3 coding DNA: TGCGCCAGCAGTGGAAATGTAGCGGGGAGGGATGAGCAGTTCTTC. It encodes CASSGNVAGRDEQFF.

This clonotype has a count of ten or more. CDR3 in amino acids: CASSAPDRAVYGYTF. As DNA, the CDR3 is TGTGCCAGCAGTGCCCCGGACAGGGCAGTCTATGGCTACACCTTC. The gene calls are TRBV6-2 or TRBV6-3 and TRBJ1-2; 8 nucleotides agree with TRBD1. J gave up 4 bases and V 5 bases, and 9 bases lay outside the gene matches. The CDR3 spans 15 residues. Germline V gene sequence: CDR1 MNHEY, CDR2 SVGEGT.

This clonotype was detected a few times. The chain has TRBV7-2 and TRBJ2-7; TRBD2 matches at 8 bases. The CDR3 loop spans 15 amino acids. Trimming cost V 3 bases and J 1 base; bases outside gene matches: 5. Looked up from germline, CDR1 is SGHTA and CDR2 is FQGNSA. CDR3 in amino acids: CASSFESSGSYEQYF. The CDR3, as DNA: TGTGCCAGCAGCTTTGAGTCTAGCGGGTCCTACGAGCAGTACTTC.

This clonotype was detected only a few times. CDR3 sequence: CSILTGGKEKLFF. CDR3 DNA: TGCAGCATATTGACAGGGGGCAAGGAAAAACTGTTTTTT. This sequence joins TRBV29-1 and TRBJ1-4; 10 bases agree with TRBD1. Germline CDR1 SQVTM, CDR2 ANQGSEA. The CDR3 has 13 residues. Trimming removed 8 bases from V and 8 bases from J; junction bases left unmatched: 8. The whole variable domain, filled in from reference TRBV29-1 and TRBJ1-4, reads SAVISQKPSRDICQRGTSLTIQCQVDSQVTMMFWYRQQPGQSLTLIATANQGSEATYESGFVIDKFPISRPNLTFSTLTVSNMSPEDSSIYLCSILTGGKEKLFFGSGTQLSVL.

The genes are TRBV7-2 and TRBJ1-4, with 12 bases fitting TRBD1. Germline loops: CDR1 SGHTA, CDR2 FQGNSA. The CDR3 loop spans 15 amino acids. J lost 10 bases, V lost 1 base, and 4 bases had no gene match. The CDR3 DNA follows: TGTGCCAGCAGCTTAGGCCGGGACAGGGGGCTAAAACTGTTTTTT. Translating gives CASSLGRDRGLKLFF. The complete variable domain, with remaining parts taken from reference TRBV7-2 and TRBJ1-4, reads GAGVSQSPSNKVTEKGKDVELRCDPISGHTALYWYRQSLGQGLEFLIYFQGNSAPDKSGLPSDRFSAERTGGSVSTLTIQRTQQEDSAVYLCASSLGRDRGLKLFFGSGTQLSVL.

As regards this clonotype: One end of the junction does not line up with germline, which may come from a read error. The CDR3 DNA sequence: TGCAGTGCTAGAGATGATCTTTCGGGCCCGGGACTAGCGGTCAGAGATGCGCAGTATTTT. Translation: CSARDDLSGPGLAVRDAQYF. This chain joins TRBV20-1 and TRBJ2-3, with 11 bases that match TRBD2. Germline V gene sequence: CDR1 DFQATT, CDR2 SNEGSKA (reference sequence). This CDR3 is built from 20 residues.

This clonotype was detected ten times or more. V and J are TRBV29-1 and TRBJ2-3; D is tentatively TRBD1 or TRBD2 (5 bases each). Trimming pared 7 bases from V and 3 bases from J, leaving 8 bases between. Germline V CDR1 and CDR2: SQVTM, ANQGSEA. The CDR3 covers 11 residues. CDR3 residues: CSEGSTDTQYF. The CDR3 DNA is TGCAGCGAGGGGAGTACAGATACGCAGTATTTT.

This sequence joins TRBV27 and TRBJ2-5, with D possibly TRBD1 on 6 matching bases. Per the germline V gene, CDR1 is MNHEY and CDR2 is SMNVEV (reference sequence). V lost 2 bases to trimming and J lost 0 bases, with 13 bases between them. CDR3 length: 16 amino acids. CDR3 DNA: TGTGCCAGCAGTTTAGGGGCAGGGGCCTACCAAGAGACCCAGTACTTC. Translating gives CASSLGAGAYQETQYF.

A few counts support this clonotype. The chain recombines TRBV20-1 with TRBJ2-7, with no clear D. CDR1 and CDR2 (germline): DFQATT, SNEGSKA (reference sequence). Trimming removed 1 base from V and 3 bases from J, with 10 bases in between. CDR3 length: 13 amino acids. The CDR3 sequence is CSARADGYYEQYF. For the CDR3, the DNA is TGCAGTGCTAGAGCGGACGGGTACTACGAGCAGTACTTC.

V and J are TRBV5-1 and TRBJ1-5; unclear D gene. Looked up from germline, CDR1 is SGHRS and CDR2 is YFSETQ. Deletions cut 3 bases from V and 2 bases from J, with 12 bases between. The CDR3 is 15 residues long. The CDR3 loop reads CASSWPPIRNQPQHF. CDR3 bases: TGCGCCAGCAGCTGGCCACCTATCCGCAATCAGCCCCAGCATTTT.

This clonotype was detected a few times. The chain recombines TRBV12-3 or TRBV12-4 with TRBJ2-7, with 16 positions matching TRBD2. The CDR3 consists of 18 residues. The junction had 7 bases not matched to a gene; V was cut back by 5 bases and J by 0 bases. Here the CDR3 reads CASSPGTSGRASSYEQYF. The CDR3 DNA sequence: TGTGCCAGCAGTCCCGGGACTAGCGGGAGGGCGAGCTCCTACGAGCAGTACTTC.

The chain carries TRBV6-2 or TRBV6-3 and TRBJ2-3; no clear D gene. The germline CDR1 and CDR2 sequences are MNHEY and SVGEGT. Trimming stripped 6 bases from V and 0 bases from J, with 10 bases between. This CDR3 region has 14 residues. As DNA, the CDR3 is TGTGCCAGCAGCAACAGACTGAGCACAGATACGCAGTATTTT. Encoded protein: CASSNRLSTDTQYF.

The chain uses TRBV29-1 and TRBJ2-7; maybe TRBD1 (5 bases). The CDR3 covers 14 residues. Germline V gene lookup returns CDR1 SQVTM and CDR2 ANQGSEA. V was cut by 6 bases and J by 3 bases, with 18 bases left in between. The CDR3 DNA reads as TGCAGCGTAGCAAAAGGGAAAGGGGACTACGAGCAGTACTTC. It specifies CSVAKGKGDYEQYF.